Included here is one T cell receptor (beta chain) sequence, with context. Between the trimmed V and J ends, which lost 7 bases and 5 bases, there was a span of 14 bases. From germline, CDR1 is MNHEY and CDR2 SMNVEV (reference sequence). The CDR3 consists of 13 residues. TCRdb keeps only in-frame clones here, not all; method: immunoSEQ multiplex PCR. Among around 430,000 clones listed, approximately 89% were seen once. The source of the sample is a study of blood T cell repertoires in COVID-19. On the study more broadly: There were acute and convalescent COVID-19 samples, and they came from the United States, Italy and Spain. In each case, the material was cDNA or gDNA derived from T cells, B-cell-depleted T cells, or PBMCs.

V and J are TRBV27 and TRBJ1-1; no clear D gene. The sequence derives from a woman aged 45 to 65 with COVID-19, enrolled during active disease. The sample consisted of peripheral blood. The CDR3 here is CASKVAGRTEAFF. CDR3 nucleotide sequence: TGTGCCAGCAAGGTAGCGGGGAGAACTGAAGCTTTCTTT.